Presented here are 30 T cell receptor beta chains from one specimen sequenced in a study of blood T cells in healthy people across ages. The use of a sample-barcoded 5' primer and a J-beta primer mix characterized a second PCR of roughly 6 to 11 cycles. TCRdb reanalysed the 5' RACE reads using MiXCR and keeps one entry per CDR3 protein. Among hundreds of thousands of distinct CDR3 sequences listed, 45% to 50% were seen once. Material for sequencing was blood. These receptors all stem from a woman between 55 and 75 years old in good health.

This sequence joins TRBV20-1 and TRBJ2-7; D is perhaps TRBD1 (7 bases). In germline, CDR1 is DFQATT, CDR2 SNEGSKA (reference sequence). The CDR3 length is 14 residues. The V end was cut by 5 bases, the J end by 7 bases, with 21 bases between. DNA for the CDR3: TGCAGTGCTCCCAGGGGGGTGGTCTACAATGAGCAGTACTTC. Its protein is CSAPRGVVYNEQYF.

This chain uses TRBV4-2 with TRBJ2-7; no reliable D call. This CDR3 comprises 16 residues. In germline, CDR1 is LGHNA, CDR2 YNFKEQ. V was cut by 0 bases and J by 2 bases, with 14 bases left in between. CDR3 DNA: TGTGCCAGCAGCCAAGATGAAGTAGGCGGAACCTACGAGCAGTACTTC. Residues: CASSQDEVGGTYEQYF.

This clonotype is a singleton in its sample. J is TRBJ2-1 and V is TRBV6-6; 8 nucleotides line up with TRBD1. V shed 5 bases, J shed 2 bases, and the junction held 8 bases outside the gene matches. CDR3 length equals 16 residues. Germline CDR1 reads MNHNY; CDR2 reads SVGAGI (reference sequence). The CDR3 DNA reads as TGTGCCAGCAGTCGTGGACAGGGAGCTACCTACAATGAGCAGTTCTTC. Its protein product is CASSRGQGATYNEQFF.

The chain couples TRBV5-1 to TRBJ2-1; 8 nucleotides line up with TRBD2. The CDR3 spans 16 residues. J lost 4 bases, V lost 4 bases, and 10 bases had no gene match. Looked up from germline, CDR1 is SGHRS and CDR2 is YFSETQ. The CDR3 bases are TGCGCCAGCAGCCGGGGGGCCAGCGGGGGATACAATGAGCAGTTCTTC. Amino acid sequence: CASSRGASGGYNEQFF.

The rearrangement joins TRBV5-1 to TRBJ1-5; a weak D match, TRBD1 (5 bases). The CDR3 length is 15 residues. In germline, CDR1 is SGHRS, CDR2 YFSETQ. The V end lost 3 bases, the J end lost 5 bases, and 15 bases lay between the germline ends. In nucleotides, the CDR3 is TGCGCCAGCAGCTCGGTTGGGGCCGTGGATCAGCCCCAGCATTTT. Amino acid sequence: CASSSVGAVDQPQHF.

The chain carries TRBV24-1 and TRBJ2-2; tentative D call: TRBD1 (6 bases). This CDR3 spans 13 amino acids. CDR1 KGHDR and CDR2 SFDVKD come from the germline V gene. V was cut by 7 bases and J by 1 base, with 6 bases left in between. Here the CDR3 reads CATRDRNTGELFF. The CDR3 DNA sequence: TGTGCCACCAGGGACAGGAACACCGGGGAGCTGTTTTTT.

The chain joins TRBV18 to TRBJ2-7; 9 bases are a match to TRBD1. Trimming cost V 4 bases and J 4 bases; bases outside gene matches: 8. Germline loops: CDR1 KGHSH, CDR2 LQKENI. CDR3 length: 15 residues. The CDR3 loop reads CASSQTQGAVYEQYF. The CDR3 DNA sequence: TGTGCCAGCTCACAAACACAGGGGGCGGTTTACGAGCAGTACTTC.

On this clonotype: A much larger clone differs by one base, so this may be a read error. The CDR3 is CNAAPPGGSIYEQYF. The CDR3 DNA reads as TGCAATGCGGCCCCTCCTGGCGGGAGTATCTACGAGCAGTACTTC. This chain connects TRBV20-1 to TRBJ2-7; 7 nucleotides align to TRBD2. Germline CDR1 DFQATT, CDR2 SNEGSKA (reference sequence). The CDR3 consists of 15 residues.

The chain uses TRBV20-1 and TRBJ2-1; TRBD2 is a possible D gene (5 bases). The V end lost 5 bases, the J end lost 1 base, and 18 bases lay between the germline ends. In germline, CDR1 is DFQATT, CDR2 SNEGSKA (reference sequence). This CDR3 is built from 16 residues. The CDR3 region has the DNA TGCAGTGCTCCTAGCTGGGTAGCCCGGTCCTACAATGAGCAGTTCTTC. It translates to CSAPSWVARSYNEQFF.

This clonotype was counted between two and nine times. The chain has TRBV7-3 and TRBJ2-1, with 8 nucleotides matching TRBD1. This CDR3 is built from 12 residues. V shed 6 bases, J shed 5 bases, and the junction held 0 bases outside the gene matches. Germline V gene sequence: CDR1 SGHTA, CDR2 FQGTGA. The CDR3, as DNA: TGTGCCAGCAGGGGACAGGACAATGAGCAGTTCTTC. It encodes CASRGQDNEQFF.

The gene calls are TRBV30 and TRBJ2-1; TRBD2 agrees at 13 bases. The V gene's germline CDR1 is GTSNPN and CDR2 SVGIG (reference sequence). The V gene end was trimmed by 4 bases and the J gene end by 4 bases; junction bases not matched to a gene: 7. CDR3 size: 16 residues. The CDR3 protein is CAWTRTSGSRYNEQFF. The CDR3 DNA follows: TGTGCCTGGACCAGGACTAGCGGGAGTAGGTACAATGAGCAGTTCTTC.

V gene TRBV25-1 combines with J gene TRBJ2-7; D is uncertain. The V gene's germline CDR1 is MGHDK and CDR2 SYGVNS. The CDR3 extends over 15 amino acids. V lost 3 bases and J 4 bases, leaving 16 bases between the germline ends. CDR3 amino acids: CASSDWAWHGYEQYF. The DNA of the CDR3 is TGTGCCAGCAGTGACTGGGCGTGGCACGGTTACGAGCAGTACTTC.

This chain links TRBV2 with TRBJ2-1; the match to TRBD2 covers 13 bases. Germline CDR1 is SNHLY and CDR2 is FYNNEI. Germline trimming cut 6 bases from V and 6 bases from J; bases unmatched to any gene: 20. The length of the CDR3 is 20 residues. The CDR3 region has the DNA TGTGCCAGCAGAGCTAGAGTGGGTCGTAGGACTAGCGGGAGTGGCAATGAGCAGTTCTTC. Translated: CASRARVGRRTSGSGNEQFF.

The V and J genes are TRBV15 and TRBJ2-3; 8 nucleotides align to TRBD1. Trimming at V came to 5 bases and at J to 6 bases, leaving 4 bases not matched to a gene. Per the germline V gene, CDR1 is LNHNV and CDR2 is YYDKDF (reference sequence). The CDR3 extends over 13 amino acids. CDR3 sequence: CATSPDRADTQYF. The CDR3 nucleotides read TGTGCCACCAGCCCGGACAGGGCGGATACGCAGTATTTT.

This clonotype came up a few times. A much bigger clone sits one base away, suggesting this may be a read error. The chain carries TRBV6-2 or TRBV6-3 and TRBJ2-5, with 7 bases fitting TRBD2. The DNA end lines up better with TRBJ2-7; the J call may be wrong. This CDR3 region has 12 residues. Germline CDR1 and CDR2: MNHEY and SVGEGT. The CDR3 here is CAGRGDFDEQYF. In DNA form, the CDR3 reads TGTGCCGGCCGGGGGGATTTCGACGAGCAGTACTTC.

There are a few counts of this clonotype. The chain links TRBV7-2 to TRBJ2-5; possibly TRBD2 for D (6 bases). V was pared by 5 bases and J by 2 bases, with 12 bases between. This CDR3 comprises 14 residues. Germline V CDR1 and CDR2: SGHTA, FQGNSA. Written as DNA, the CDR3 is TGTGCCAGCAGCCTTCGCGGGACGCAAGAGACCCAGTACTTC. It codes for CASSLRGTQETQYF. Full variable domain (missing parts from reference TRBV7-2 and TRBJ2-5): GAGVSQSPSNKVTEKGKDVELRCDPISGHTALYWYRQSLGQGLEFLIYFQGNSAPDKSGLPSDRFSAERTGGSVSTLTIQRTQQEDSAVYLCASSLRGTQETQYFGPGTRLLVL.

This clonotype was seen only a few times. V and J are TRBV6-2 or TRBV6-3 and TRBJ2-7; weak D call: TRBD2 (5 bases). The germline V gene encodes CDR1 MNHEY and CDR2 SVGEGT. This CDR3 is 15 amino acids long. V gave up 7 bases and J gave up 0 bases, with 16 bases separating them. CDR3 residues: CASKIESGISYEQYF. The DNA of the CDR3 is TGTGCCAGCAAGATAGAGTCCGGGATCTCCTACGAGCAGTACTTC.

The rearrangement uses TRBV20-1 and TRBJ2-5; TRBD1 might be the D (5 bases). The V gene's germline CDR1 is DFQATT and CDR2 SNEGSKA (reference sequence). The CDR3 extends over 12 amino acids. Trimming stripped 3 bases from V and 4 bases from J, with 9 bases between. CDR3 residues: CSASLGAETQYF. CDR3 DNA sequence: TGCAGTGCTAGTTTAGGGGCAGAGACCCAGTACTTC.

The chain carries TRBV20-1 and TRBJ2-5; D is undetermined. Deletions cut 0 bases from V and 2 bases from J, with 13 bases between. Germline V lookup: CDR1 DFQATT, CDR2 SNEGSKA (reference sequence). The CDR3 sequence is 15 residues long. The CDR3 bases are TGCAGTGCTAGAGACCGAAGAAGAGTTCAAGAGACCCAGTACTTC. Translating it yields CSARDRRRVQETQYF.

This clonotype occurred a few times. The chain joins TRBV29-1 to TRBJ2-1; 9 bases agree with TRBD2. J lost 7 bases, V lost 4 bases, and 8 bases had no gene match. CDR3 size: 14 residues. Germline CDR1 is SQVTM and CDR2 is ANQGSEA. This chain's CDR3 is CSVGYSGRRNEQFF. The DNA for the CDR3 is TGCAGCGTTGGATACAGCGGGAGGCGGAATGAGCAGTTCTTC.

The genes are TRBV20-1 and TRBJ2-7; possibly TRBD2 for D (5 bases). Trimming took 1 base from V and 4 from J, leaving 11 bases between them. Germline CDR1 reads DFQATT; CDR2 reads SNEGSKA (reference sequence). This CDR3 has 13 amino acids. The CDR3 sequence: CSARVEDLYEQYF. In DNA form, the CDR3 reads TGCAGTGCTAGAGTGGAGGACCTATACGAGCAGTACTTC.

The chain couples TRBV5-1 to TRBJ2-3; TRBD1 is a possible D gene (7 bases). CDR1 is SGHRS, CDR2 YFSETQ, per germline. The CDR3 has 14 amino acids. Trimming cost V 4 bases and J 8 bases, with 17 bases left between them. CDR3 sequence reads: CASSGGTERATQYF. The CDR3 DNA reads as TGCGCCAGCAGCGGGGGGACAGAAAGAGCTACGCAGTATTTT. Variable domain in full (rest from reference TRBV5-1 and TRBJ2-3): KAGVTQTPRYLIKTRGQQVTLSCSPISGHRSVSWYQQTPGQGLQFLFEYFSETQRNKGNFPGRFSGRQFSNSRSEMNVSTLELGDSALYLCASSGGTERATQYFGPGTRLTVL.

V usage is TRBV7-2 and J usage is TRBJ2-7, with D possibly called TRBD1 or TRBD2 (6 bases each). V gave up 1 base and J gave up 0 bases, with 19 bases separating them. Germline values: CDR1 SGHTA, CDR2 FQGNSA. CDR3 length equals 18 residues. CDR3 coding DNA: TGTGCCAGCAGCTTAGTAGGGGGGACCTGGACAGACTCCTACGAGCAGTACTTC. Its protein is CASSLVGGTWTDSYEQYF.

The chain recombines TRBV4-1 with TRBJ1-1; D call uncertain. The CDR3 contains 15 residues. Germline-derived CDR1 and CDR2 are MGHRA and YSYEKL. Between the trimmed V and J ends, which lost 0 bases and 1 base, there was a span of 9 bases. CDR3 amino acids: CASSQEVHGNTEAFF. CDR3 coding DNA: TGCGCCAGCAGCCAAGAGGTGCACGGGAACACTGAAGCTTTCTTT.

This clonotype has only a few counts. The rearrangement links TRBV2 to TRBJ1-6; D is unresolved. The CDR3 has 16 amino acids. Germline CDR1 and CDR2: SNHLY and FYNNEI. V was cut by 2 bases and J by 7 bases, with 15 bases left in between. This CDR3 reads CASSESPSSVNSPLHF. The CDR3 DNA sequence: TGTGCCAGCAGTGAATCCCCCTCGAGCGTCAATTCACCCCTCCACTTT. The variable domain in full, with the rest retrieved from reference TRBV2 and TRBJ1-6, is EPEVTQTPSHQVTQMGQEVILRCVPISNHLYFYWYRQILGQKVEFLVSFYNNEISEKSEIFDDQFSVERPDGSNFTLKIRSTKLEDSAMYFCASSESPSSVNSPLHFGNGTRLTVT.

This clonotype was seen a few times. This chain links TRBV4-1 with TRBJ2-3, with TRBD1 identical over 8 bases. This CDR3 spans 17 amino acids. J lost 2 bases, V lost 2 bases, and 9 bases had no gene match. Germline CDR1 MGHRA, CDR2 YSYEKL. CDR3 sequence reads: CASSQYLGDRSTDTQYF. In DNA form, the CDR3 reads TGCGCCAGCAGCCAATACCTGGGGGACAGGTCCACAGATACGCAGTATTTT.

This clonotype was picked up a small number of times. This sequence joins TRBV27 and TRBJ2-4, with D uncertain. Trimming took off 5 bases at V and 15 bases at J, with 17 bases between the two ends. CDR1 and CDR2 from the germline V gene are MNHEY and SMNVEV (reference sequence). The CDR3 length is 12 residues. CDR3 DNA: TGTGCCAGCAGTGGAACCGGGCATGGGTGGTACTTC. Translating it yields CASSGTGHGWYF.

The genes are TRBV29-1 and TRBJ2-5; D unresolved. Trimming stripped 4 bases from V and 1 base from J, with 13 bases between. Germline loops: CDR1 SQVTM, CDR2 ANQGSEA. The CDR3 is made up of 14 amino acids. The CDR3 spells CSVVGHRTQETQYF. In nucleotides, the CDR3 is TGCAGCGTTGTTGGTCATAGGACCCAAGAGACCCAGTACTTC.

This clonotype was seen more than once but under ten times. The chain recombines TRBV29-1 with TRBJ2-4; D is undetermined. This CDR3 spans 16 amino acids. The germline gives CDR1 SQVTM, CDR2 ANQGSEA. Trimming stripped 0 bases from V and 0 bases from J, with 12 bases between. The CDR3 here is CSVEDGRRLAKNIQYF. The CDR3 coding sequence is TGCAGCGTTGAAGATGGACGGCGACTAGCCAAAAACATTCAGTACTTC.

This clonotype occurred many times. The chain uses TRBV20-1 and TRBJ2-3; D possibly corresponds to TRBD1 (6 bases). The CDR3 contains 15 residues. The V end was cut by 3 bases, the J end by 6 bases, with 19 bases between. Germline V gene data show CDR1 as DFQATT and CDR2 as SNEGSKA (reference sequence). The CDR3, as DNA: TGCAGTGCTAGTAACCCGGGACACGGGAAGGATACGCAGTATTTT. Residues: CSASNPGHGKDTQYF.